Included here is one T cell receptor beta chain sequence, with context. Antigen: not known. Stated time point: cycle 4 day 1 (C4D1), after 6 weeks of nivolumab. Each and every patient relapsed after autologous stem cell transplantation, and patients got differing brentuximab vedotin exposure. The CD8+ T cells came from thawed PBMCs through magnetic negative selection. These data come from a study of PD-1 blockade in classical Hodgkin lymphoma. The assay was immunoSEQ multiplex PCR, and TCRdb's table has in-frame clones only and misses some. This repertoire shows about 6,400 clones, approximately 70% found once; its top ten account for 10% to 15%. The V and J ends lost 0 bases and 1 base respectively, with 10 bases between them. This CDR3 has 15 amino acids. CDR1 and CDR2 from the germline V gene are SGDLS and YYNGEE. Study-level points and caveats: The origin of the repertoire differences remains undefined, with disease activity or prior therapy as possible causes. According to reports, newly diagnosed patients had lower baseline TCR diversity than healthy donors, and relapsed/refractory patients had lower baseline TCR diversity still.

This TCR was recovered from a human donor with classical Hodgkin lymphoma. This specimen consisted of CD8+ T cells from blood, obtained before the fourth cycle of nivolumab. The chain carries TRBV9 and TRBJ2-5; D not certain. The CDR3 sequence: CASSVAGHLQETQYF. The CDR3 DNA is TGTGCCAGCAGCGTAGCGGGCCACCTCCAAGAGACCCAGTACTTC.